Listed below are T cell receptor beta chains from one sample, sequenced in a study of blood T cell repertoires in COVID-19. The protocol was immunoSEQ multiplex PCR, while the TCRdb copy is restricted to in-frame clones and leaves out a portion. The sample carries some 120,000 clones, more than 70% recorded once. The specimen was peripheral blood. These receptor sequences come from a man between 65 and 80 years old with acute or convalescent COVID-19. The CDR3 runs from the conserved cysteine through the conserved F or W. The D gene is left open where the match is weak. Size values are once, few and many counts, or a class for expanded clones, and some rows have none.

D gene: TRBD1
J gene: TRBJ1-1
V gene: TRBV2
clone size: -
CDR3 length: 13
CDR3 protein: CASTTGGGTEAFF
CDR3 DNA: TGTGCCAGCACCACAGGGGGTGGGACTGAAGCTTTCTTT

D gene: -
J gene: TRBJ1-4
V gene: TRBV2
clone size: -
CDR3 length: 14
CDR3 protein: CASSVHRLNEKLFF
CDR3 DNA: TGTGCCAGCAGTGTCCACAGACTAAATGAAAAACTGTTTTTT

D gene: TRBD1
J gene: TRBJ1-5
V gene: TRBV12-5
clone size: -
CDR3 length: 14
CDR3 protein: CASGLGQGYQPQHF
CDR3 DNA: TGTGCTAGTGGTCTCGGACAGGGGTATCAGCCCCAGCATTTT

D gene: -
J gene: TRBJ1-2
V gene: TRBV19
clone size: -
CDR3 length: 17
CDR3 protein: CASSLPTMGGGRYGYTF
CDR3 DNA: TGTGCCAGTAGCCTCCCCACGATGGGCGGTGGGAGGTATGGCTACACCTTC

D gene: -
J gene: TRBJ2-7
V gene: TRBV27
clone size: -
CDR3 length: 13
CDR3 protein: CASSRRREYEQYF
CDR3 DNA: TGTGCCAGCAGCCGAAGAAGGGAGTACGAGCAGTACTTC

D gene: -
J gene: TRBJ1-1
V gene: TRBV6-5
clone size: -
CDR3 length: 14
CDR3 protein: CASSSGERYTEAFF
CDR3 DNA: TGTGCCAGCAGTTCAGGGGAAAGGTACACTGAAGCTTTCTTT

D gene: TRBD2
J gene: TRBJ2-7
V gene: TRBV3-1/TRBV3-2
clone size: -
CDR3 length: 13
CDR3 protein: CASSPGGYREQYF
CDR3 DNA: TGTGCCAGCAGCCCCGGGGGGTATCGCGAGCAGTACTTC

D gene: -
J gene: TRBJ2-5
V gene: TRBV30
clone size: -
CDR3 length: 12
CDR3 protein: CAWGRVVETQYF
CDR3 DNA: TGTGCCTGGGGAAGAGTGGTGGAGACCCAGTACTTC

D gene: -
J gene: TRBJ1-2
V gene: TRBV10-3
clone size: -
CDR3 length: 14
CDR3 protein: CAISESPENYGYTF
CDR3 DNA: TGTGCCATCAGTGAGTCTCCGGAGAACTATGGCTACACCTTC

D gene: -
J gene: TRBJ2-2
V gene: TRBV7-8
clone size: few
CDR3 length: 13
CDR3 protein: CASSLAATGELFF
CDR3 DNA: TGTGCCAGCAGCCTGGCGGCGACCGGGGAGCTGTTTTTT

D gene: TRBD1
J gene: TRBJ1-2
V gene: TRBV11-2
clone size: -
CDR3 length: 15
CDR3 protein: CASSENRGRYYGYTF
CDR3 DNA: TGTGCCAGCAGCGAGAACAGGGGGCGGTATTATGGCTACACCTTC

D gene: TRBD1
J gene: TRBJ2-7
V gene: TRBV4-1
clone size: -
CDR3 length: 15
CDR3 protein: CASSQRTGVPYEQYF
CDR3 DNA: TGCGCCAGCAGCCAGAGGACAGGGGTACCCTACGAGCAGTACTTC

D gene: -
J gene: TRBJ1-6
V gene: TRBV19
clone size: once
CDR3 length: 15
CDR3 protein: CASSIPGAYNSPLHF
CDR3 DNA: TGTGCCAGTAGTATCCCGGGAGCTTATAATTCACCCCTCCACTTT

D gene: TRBD1
J gene: TRBJ2-7
V gene: TRBV20-1
clone size: few
CDR3 length: 13
CDR3 protein: CSASGTGGSEQYF
CDR3 DNA: TGCAGTGCTAGTGGGACAGGGGGCAGTGAGCAGTACTTC

D gene: TRBD2
J gene: TRBJ2-5
V gene: TRBV3-1/TRBV3-2
clone size: -
CDR3 length: 16
CDR3 protein: CASSQASGGPEETQYF
CDR3 DNA: TGTGCCAGCAGCCAGGCTAGCGGGGGGCCTGAAGAGACCCAGTACTTC

D gene: TRBD1
J gene: TRBJ2-2
V gene: TRBV7-3
clone size: -
CDR3 length: 14
CDR3 protein: CASSPGTAPGELFF
CDR3 DNA: TGTGCCAGCAGCCCGGGGACAGCCCCCGGGGAGCTGTTTTTT

D gene: TRBD2
J gene: TRBJ2-1
V gene: TRBV6-5
clone size: -
CDR3 length: 16
CDR3 protein: CASSSLTSGGYNEQFF
CDR3 DNA: TGTGCCAGCAGTTCACTGACTAGCGGGGGCTACAATGAGCAGTTCTTC

D gene: -
J gene: TRBJ1-6
V gene: TRBV9
clone size: -
CDR3 length: 17
CDR3 protein: CASSVGVPQGYNSPLHF
CDR3 DNA: TGTGCCAGCAGCGTAGGAGTCCCCCAGGGATATAATTCACCCCTCCACTTT

D gene: TRBD1
J gene: TRBJ1-3
V gene: TRBV5-1
clone size: -
CDR3 length: 15
CDR3 protein: CASSLRGQGGNTIYF
CDR3 DNA: TGCGCCAGCAGCTTAAGGGGACAGGGTGGAAACACCATATATTTT

D gene: -
J gene: TRBJ1-5
V gene: TRBV19
clone size: -
CDR3 length: 14
CDR3 protein: CASSYENSNQPQHF
CDR3 DNA: TGTGCCAGTAGCTATGAAAATAGCAATCAGCCCCAGCATTTT

D gene: -
J gene: TRBJ1-1
V gene: TRBV30
clone size: once
CDR3 length: 14
CDR3 protein: CAWSVIKSGMEAFF
CDR3 DNA: TGTGCCTGGAGTGTAATTAAATCGGGAATGGAAGCTTTCTTT

D gene: -
J gene: TRBJ1-4
V gene: TRBV12-5
clone size: -
CDR3 length: 16
CDR3 protein: CASGYSPGTTLEKLFF
CDR3 DNA: TGTGCTAGTGGATATTCCCCCGGGACAACCCTCGAAAAACTGTTTTTT

D gene: -
J gene: TRBJ2-3
V gene: TRBV5-1
clone size: -
CDR3 length: 15
CDR3 protein: CASSLSARATDTQYF
CDR3 DNA: TGCGCCAGCAGCTTATCTGCCAGGGCCACAGATACGCAGTATTTT

D gene: TRBD1
J gene: TRBJ1-2
V gene: TRBV9
clone size: -
CDR3 length: 13
CDR3 protein: CASSVGDSYGYTF
CDR3 DNA: TGTGCCAGCAGCGTGGGGGACAGCTATGGCTACACCTTC

D gene: -
J gene: TRBJ1-1
V gene: TRBV6-1
clone size: -
CDR3 length: 15
CDR3 protein: CASSEAESGQNEAFF
CDR3 DNA: TGTGCCAGCAGTGAAGCCGAAAGCGGGCAGAACGAAGCTTTCTTT

D gene: TRBD1
J gene: TRBJ1-2
V gene: TRBV4-1
clone size: few
CDR3 length: 17
CDR3 protein: CASSQGPGQGQNYGYTF
CDR3 DNA: TGCGCCAGCAGCCAAGGGCCGGGACAGGGCCAAAACTATGGCTACACCTTC

D gene: TRBD1
J gene: TRBJ1-5
V gene: TRBV19
clone size: -
CDR3 length: 14
CDR3 protein: CASTQGQGRQPQHF
CDR3 DNA: TGTGCCAGTACCCAGGGACAGGGGCGGCAGCCCCAGCATTTT

D gene: -
J gene: TRBJ1-6
V gene: TRBV5-1
clone size: -
CDR3 length: 16
CDR3 protein: CASSIGVVGDNSPLHF
CDR3 DNA: TGCGCCAGCAGCATCGGAGTCGTAGGGGATAATTCACCCCTCCACTTT

D gene: TRBD1
J gene: TRBJ2-5
V gene: TRBV5-6
clone size: -
CDR3 length: 15
CDR3 protein: CASSSEVTGQETQYF
CDR3 DNA: TGTGCCAGCAGCTCCGAGGTGACAGGGCAAGAGACCCAGTACTTC

D gene: TRBD1
J gene: TRBJ2-3
V gene: TRBV7-9
clone size: -
CDR3 length: 14
CDR3 protein: CASSPRTGWGTQYF
CDR3 DNA: TGTGCCAGCAGCCCCCGGACAGGGTGGGGTACGCAGTATTTT

D gene: TRBD1
J gene: TRBJ2-7
V gene: TRBV5-1
clone size: -
CDR3 length: 16
CDR3 protein: CASSLAGQGAGGSLYF
CDR3 DNA: TGCGCCAGCAGCTTGGCCGGACAGGGGGCGGGCGGCAGTCTCTACTTC

D gene: -
J gene: TRBJ1-5
V gene: TRBV29-1
clone size: -
CDR3 length: 13
CDR3 protein: CSVEVHPNQPQHF
CDR3 DNA: TGCAGCGTTGAAGTACATCCGAATCAGCCCCAGCATTTT

D gene: -
J gene: TRBJ2-6
V gene: TRBV6-1
clone size: -
CDR3 length: 15
CDR3 protein: CASSESGPGANVLTF
CDR3 DNA: TGTGCCAGCAGTGAATCAGGCCCTGGGGCCAACGTCCTGACTTTC

D gene: -
J gene: TRBJ2-2
V gene: TRBV5-1
clone size: -
CDR3 length: 16
CDR3 protein: CASYLTVLRDPGELFF
CDR3 DNA: TGCGCCAGCTATCTTACCGTCCTCAGGGATCCCGGGGAGCTGTTTTTT

D gene: TRBD1
J gene: TRBJ1-6
V gene: TRBV6-1
clone size: -
CDR3 length: 14
CDR3 protein: CASSVQGDHSPLHF
CDR3 DNA: TGTGCCAGCAGTGTACAGGGGGACCATTCACCCCTCCACTTT

D gene: TRBD1
J gene: TRBJ2-7
V gene: TRBV5-1
clone size: once
CDR3 length: 15
CDR3 protein: CASSNTGGSSYEQYF
CDR3 DNA: TGCGCCAGCAGTAATACAGGGGGCTCAAGCTACGAGCAGTACTTC

D gene: TRBD1
J gene: TRBJ1-2
V gene: TRBV4-2
clone size: -
CDR3 length: 15
CDR3 protein: CASSYGTGGGYGYTF
CDR3 DNA: TGTGCCAGCAGCTACGGGACAGGGGGCGGGTATGGCTACACCTTC

D gene: -
J gene: TRBJ2-5
V gene: TRBV6-1
clone size: -
CDR3 length: 13
CDR3 protein: CASRTSGQETQYF
CDR3 DNA: TGTGCCAGCAGGACAAGTGGCCAAGAGACCCAGTACTTC

D gene: -
J gene: TRBJ1-5
V gene: TRBV18
clone size: -
CDR3 length: 14
CDR3 protein: CASSPATEVPPQHF
CDR3 DNA: TGTGCCAGCTCACCCGCCACGGAGGTGCCGCCCCAGCATTTT

D gene: TRBD1
J gene: TRBJ1-1
V gene: TRBV5-5
clone size: -
CDR3 length: 14
CDR3 protein: CASSSLRQGVVAFF
CDR3 DNA: TGTGCCAGCAGCTCCCTCCGACAGGGGGTTGTAGCTTTCTTT